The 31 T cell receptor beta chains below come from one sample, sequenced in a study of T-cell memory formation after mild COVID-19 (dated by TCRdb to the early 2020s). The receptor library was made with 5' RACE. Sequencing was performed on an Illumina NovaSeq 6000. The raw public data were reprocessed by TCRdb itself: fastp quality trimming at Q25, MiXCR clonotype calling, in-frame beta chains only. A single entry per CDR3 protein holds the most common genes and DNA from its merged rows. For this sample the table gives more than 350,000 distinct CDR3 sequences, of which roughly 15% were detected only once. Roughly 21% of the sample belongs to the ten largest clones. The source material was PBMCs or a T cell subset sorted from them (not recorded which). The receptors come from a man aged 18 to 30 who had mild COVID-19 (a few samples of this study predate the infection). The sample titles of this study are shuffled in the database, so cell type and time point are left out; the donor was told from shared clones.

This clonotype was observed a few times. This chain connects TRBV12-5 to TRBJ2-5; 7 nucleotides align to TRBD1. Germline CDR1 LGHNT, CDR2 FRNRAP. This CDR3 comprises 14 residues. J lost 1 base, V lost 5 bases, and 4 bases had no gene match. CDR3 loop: CASGVSGGQETQYF. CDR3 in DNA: TGTGCTAGTGGTGTTTCAGGGGGCCAAGAGACCCAGTACTTC.

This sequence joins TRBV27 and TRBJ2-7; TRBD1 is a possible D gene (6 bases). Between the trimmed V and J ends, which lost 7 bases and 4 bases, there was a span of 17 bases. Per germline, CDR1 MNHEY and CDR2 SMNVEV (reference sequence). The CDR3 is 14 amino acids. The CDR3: CASMDSLRSYEQYF. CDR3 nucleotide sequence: TGTGCCAGCATGGACAGCCTGCGGTCGTACGAGCAGTACTTC.

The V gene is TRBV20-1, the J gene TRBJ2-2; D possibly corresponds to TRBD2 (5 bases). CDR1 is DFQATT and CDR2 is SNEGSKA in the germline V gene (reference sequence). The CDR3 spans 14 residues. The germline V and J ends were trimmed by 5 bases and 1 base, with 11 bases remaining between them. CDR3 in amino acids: CSALRSGNTGELFF. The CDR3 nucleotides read TGCAGTGCTCTCAGGAGCGGGAACACCGGGGAGCTGTTTTTT.

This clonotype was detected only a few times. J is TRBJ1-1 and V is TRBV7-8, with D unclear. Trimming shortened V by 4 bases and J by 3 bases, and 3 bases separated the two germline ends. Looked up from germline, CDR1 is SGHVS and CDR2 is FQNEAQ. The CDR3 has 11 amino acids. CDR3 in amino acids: CASSWDTEAFF. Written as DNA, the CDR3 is TGTGCCAGCAGCTGGGACACTGAAGCTTTCTTT.

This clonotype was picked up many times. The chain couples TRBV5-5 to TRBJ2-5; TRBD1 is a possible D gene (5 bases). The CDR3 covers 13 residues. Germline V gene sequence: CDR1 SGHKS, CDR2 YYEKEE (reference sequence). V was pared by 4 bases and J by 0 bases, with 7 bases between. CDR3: CASSQQDQETQYF. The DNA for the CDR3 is TGTGCCAGCAGCCAACAGGACCAAGAGACCCAGTACTTC.

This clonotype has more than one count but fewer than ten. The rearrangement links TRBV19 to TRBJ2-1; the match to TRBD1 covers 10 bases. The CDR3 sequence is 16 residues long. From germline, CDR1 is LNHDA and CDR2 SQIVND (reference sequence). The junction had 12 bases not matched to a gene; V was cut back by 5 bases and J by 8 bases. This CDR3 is CASSPSGTGVGHEQFF. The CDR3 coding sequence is TGTGCCAGTAGTCCCTCCGGGACAGGGGTGGGTCATGAGCAGTTCTTC.

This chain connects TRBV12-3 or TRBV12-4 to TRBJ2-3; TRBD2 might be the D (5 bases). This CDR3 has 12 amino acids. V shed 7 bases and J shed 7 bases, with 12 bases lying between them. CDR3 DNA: TGTGCCAGCATCTCACTCGGGAATACGCAGTATTTT. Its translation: CASISLGNTQYF.

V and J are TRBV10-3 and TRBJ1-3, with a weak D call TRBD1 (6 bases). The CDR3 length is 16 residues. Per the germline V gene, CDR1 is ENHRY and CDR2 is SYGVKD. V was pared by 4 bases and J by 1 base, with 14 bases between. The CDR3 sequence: CAISGTPGTSGNTIYF. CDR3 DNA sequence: TGTGCCATCAGTGGTACCCCCGGGACATCTGGAAACACCATATATTTT.

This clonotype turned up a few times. The CDR3 coding sequence is TGTGCCAGCTGGAGGACAGGGGGACGGGCTGAAGCTTTCTTT. It encodes CASWRTGGRAEAFF. This chain links TRBV12-3 or TRBV12-4 with TRBJ1-1; 10 nucleotides line up with TRBD1. After removal of 8 bases from V and 6 bases from J, the junction contained 9 bases not matched to a gene. The CDR3 length is 14 residues.

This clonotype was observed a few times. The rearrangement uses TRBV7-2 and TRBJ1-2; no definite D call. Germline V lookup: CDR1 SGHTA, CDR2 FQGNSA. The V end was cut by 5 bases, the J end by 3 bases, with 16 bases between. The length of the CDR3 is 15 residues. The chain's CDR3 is CASSPGPSGDYGYTF. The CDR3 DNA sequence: TGTGCCAGCAGCCCGGGCCCAAGCGGAGACTATGGCTACACCTTC. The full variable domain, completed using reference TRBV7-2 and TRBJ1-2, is GAGVSQSPSNKVTEKGKDVELRCDPISGHTALYWYRQSLGQGLEFLIYFQGNSAPDKSGLPSDRFSAERTGGSVSTLTIQRTQQEDSAVYLCASSPGPSGDYGYTFGSGTRLTVV.

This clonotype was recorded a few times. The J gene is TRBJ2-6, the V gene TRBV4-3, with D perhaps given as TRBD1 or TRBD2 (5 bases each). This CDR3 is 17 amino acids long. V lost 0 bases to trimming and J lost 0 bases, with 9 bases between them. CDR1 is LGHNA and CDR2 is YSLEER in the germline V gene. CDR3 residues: CASSQDGGNSGANVLTF. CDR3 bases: TGCGCCAGCAGCCAAGATGGGGGAAACTCTGGGGCCAACGTCCTGACTTTC.

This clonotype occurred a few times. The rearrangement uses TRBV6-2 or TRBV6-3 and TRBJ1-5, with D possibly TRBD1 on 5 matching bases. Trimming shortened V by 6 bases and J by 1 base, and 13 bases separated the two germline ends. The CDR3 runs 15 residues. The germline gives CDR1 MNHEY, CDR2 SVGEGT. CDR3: CASRGVKGSNQPQHF. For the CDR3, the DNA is TGTGCCAGCAGGGGGGTAAAGGGAAGCAATCAGCCCCAGCATTTT.

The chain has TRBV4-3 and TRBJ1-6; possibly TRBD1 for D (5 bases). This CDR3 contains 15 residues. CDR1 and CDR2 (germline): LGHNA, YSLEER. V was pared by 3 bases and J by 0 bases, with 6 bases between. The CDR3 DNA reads TGCGCCAGCAGCCAGCAGGGCTCCTATAATTCACCCCTCCACTTT. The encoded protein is CASSQQGSYNSPLHF.

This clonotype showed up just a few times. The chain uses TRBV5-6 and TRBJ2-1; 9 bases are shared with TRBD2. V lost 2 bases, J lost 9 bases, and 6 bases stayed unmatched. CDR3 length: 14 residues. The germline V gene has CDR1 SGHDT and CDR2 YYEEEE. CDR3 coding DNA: TGTGCCAGCAGCTTAAGCGGGGGGATTGGTGAGCAGTTCTTC. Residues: CASSLSGGIGEQFF.

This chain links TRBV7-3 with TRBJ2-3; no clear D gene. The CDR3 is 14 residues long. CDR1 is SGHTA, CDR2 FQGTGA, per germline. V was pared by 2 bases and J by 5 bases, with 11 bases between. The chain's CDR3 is CASSLGSGGDTQYF. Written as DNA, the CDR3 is TGTGCCAGCAGCTTAGGTTCTGGCGGAGATACGCAGTATTTT. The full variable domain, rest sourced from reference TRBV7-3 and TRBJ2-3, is GAGVSQTPSNKVTEKGKYVELRCDPISGHTALYWYRQSLGQGPEFLIYFQGTGAADDSGLPNDRFFAVRPEGSVSTLKIQRTERGDSAVYLCASSLGSGGDTQYFGPGTRLTVL.

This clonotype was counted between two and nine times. CDR3 nucleotide sequence: TGCAGTGCCCACTCGGCTAATGAAGCTTTCTTT. Translating it yields CSAHSANEAFF. This chain links TRBV20-1 with TRBJ1-1; D gene uncertain. The V end lost 6 bases, the J end lost 7 bases, and 12 bases lay between the germline ends. This CDR3 comprises 11 residues. Germline V gives CDR1 DFQATT, CDR2 SNEGSKA (reference sequence).

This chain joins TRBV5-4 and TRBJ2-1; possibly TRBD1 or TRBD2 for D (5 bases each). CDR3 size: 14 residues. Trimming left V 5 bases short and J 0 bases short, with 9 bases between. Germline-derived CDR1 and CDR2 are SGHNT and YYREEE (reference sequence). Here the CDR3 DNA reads TGTGCCAGCAGTGGGGGAAGCTCCTACAATGAGCAGTTCTTC. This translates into CASSGGSSYNEQFF.

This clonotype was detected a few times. In DNA form, the CDR3 reads TGTGCCAGCAGTCGTGAGATGACGGGCCCGAACACCGGGGAGCTGTTTTTT. The encoded protein is CASSREMTGPNTGELFF. The rearrangement links TRBV6-6 to TRBJ2-2; D gene unclear. Looked up from germline, CDR1 is MNHNY and CDR2 is SVGAGI (reference sequence). CDR3 length: 17 amino acids. V dropped 5 bases and J dropped 0 bases, with 16 bases sitting between them.

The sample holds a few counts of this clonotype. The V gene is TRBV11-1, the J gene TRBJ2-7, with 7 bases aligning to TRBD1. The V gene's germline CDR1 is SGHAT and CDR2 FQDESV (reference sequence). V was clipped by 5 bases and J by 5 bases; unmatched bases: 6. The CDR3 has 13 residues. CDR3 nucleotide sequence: TGTGCCAGCAGCGTAACAGGGGCCGACGAGCAGTACTTC. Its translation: CASSVTGADEQYF.

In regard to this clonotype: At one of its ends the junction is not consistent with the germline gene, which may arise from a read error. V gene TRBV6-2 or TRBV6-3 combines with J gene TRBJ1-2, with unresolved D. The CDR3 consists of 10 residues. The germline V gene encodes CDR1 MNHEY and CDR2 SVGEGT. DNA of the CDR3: TGTGCCAGCGGTTACTATGGCTACACCTTC. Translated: CASGYYGYTF.

The CDR3 region has the DNA TGTGCCAGCAGCTTAGCGCCAGCCTACGAGCAGTACGTC. This sequence encodes CASSLAPAYEQYV. The chain joins TRBV7-9 to TRBJ2-7; D call uncertain. CDR3 length: 13 amino acids. Germline-derived CDR1 and CDR2 are SEHNR and FQNEAQ (reference sequence). V was clipped by 0 bases and J by 2 bases, with 5 bases between them.

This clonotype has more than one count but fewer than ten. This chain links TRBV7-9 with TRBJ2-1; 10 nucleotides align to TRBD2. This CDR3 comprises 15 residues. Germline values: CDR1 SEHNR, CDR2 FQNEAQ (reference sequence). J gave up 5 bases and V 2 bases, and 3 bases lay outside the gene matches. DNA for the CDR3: TGTGCCAGCAGCTTAACTAGCGGGAATAACAATGAGCAGTTCTTC. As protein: CASSLTSGNNNEQFF.

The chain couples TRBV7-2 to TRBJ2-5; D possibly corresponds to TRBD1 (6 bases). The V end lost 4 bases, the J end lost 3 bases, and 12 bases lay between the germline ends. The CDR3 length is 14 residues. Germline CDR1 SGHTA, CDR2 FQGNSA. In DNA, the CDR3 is TGTGCCAGCAGCTACTACCGGACAGAAGAGACCCAGTACTTC. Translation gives CASSYYRTEETQYF.

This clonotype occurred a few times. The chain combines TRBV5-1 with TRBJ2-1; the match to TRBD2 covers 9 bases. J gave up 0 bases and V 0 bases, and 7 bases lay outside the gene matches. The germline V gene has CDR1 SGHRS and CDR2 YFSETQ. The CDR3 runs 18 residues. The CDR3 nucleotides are TGCGCCAGCAGCTTGGGGGCTAGCGGGGCCAGCTCCTACAATGAGCAGTTCTTC. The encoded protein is CASSLGASGASSYNEQFF.

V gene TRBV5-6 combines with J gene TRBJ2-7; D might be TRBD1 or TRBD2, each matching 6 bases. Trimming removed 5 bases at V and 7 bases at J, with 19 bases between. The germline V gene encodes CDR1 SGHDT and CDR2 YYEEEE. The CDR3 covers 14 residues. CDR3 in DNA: TGTGCCAGCAGAGAACTGGGACTGAGGGGGGAGCAGTACTTC. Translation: CASRELGLRGEQYF.

This CDR3 is CASSQVKGLSYEQYF. The CDR3 coding sequence is TGCGCCAGCAGCCAGGTCAAGGGGTTAAGCTACGAGCAGTACTTC. The chain is built from TRBV4-1 and TRBJ2-7, with a tentative D call TRBD1 (5 bases). Germline V lookup: CDR1 MGHRA, CDR2 YSYEKL. Trimming took 3 bases from V and 3 from J, leaving 15 bases between them. The CDR3 is made up of 15 amino acids.

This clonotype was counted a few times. CDR3 coding DNA: TGCAGTGCTAGTCTACAGGGCAGTCCCTATGGCTACACCTTC. It is translated as CSASLQGSPYGYTF. The genes are TRBV20-1 and TRBJ1-2; D is possibly TRBD1 (6 bases). The germline gives CDR1 DFQATT, CDR2 SNEGSKA (reference sequence). The germline V and J ends were trimmed by 3 bases and 4 bases, with 15 bases remaining between them. This CDR3 is 14 amino acids long.

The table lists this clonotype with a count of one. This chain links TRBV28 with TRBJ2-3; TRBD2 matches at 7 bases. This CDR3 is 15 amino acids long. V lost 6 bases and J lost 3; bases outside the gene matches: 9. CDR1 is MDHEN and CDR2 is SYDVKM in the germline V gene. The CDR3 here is CASSPNTGGTDTQYF. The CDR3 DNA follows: TGTGCCAGCAGCCCCAACACGGGGGGTACAGATACGCAGTATTTT.

This CDR3 reads CASSNSGGRATEAFF. The CDR3 DNA reads TGTGCCAGCAGCAACAGTGGGGGGCGGGCCACTGAAGCTTTCTTT. J is TRBJ1-1 and V is TRBV7-9, with D possibly being TRBD1 (6 bases). Germline V CDR1 and CDR2: SEHNR, FQNEAQ (reference sequence). V lost 5 bases, J lost 4 bases, and 17 bases lay in between. This CDR3 spans 15 amino acids.

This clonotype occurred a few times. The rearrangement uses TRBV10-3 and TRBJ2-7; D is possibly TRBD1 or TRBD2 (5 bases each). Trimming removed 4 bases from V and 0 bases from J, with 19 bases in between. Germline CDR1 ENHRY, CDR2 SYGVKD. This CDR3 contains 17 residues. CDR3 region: CAISVSVWQGDSYEQYF. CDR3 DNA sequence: TGTGCCATCAGTGTTAGCGTGTGGCAGGGTGACTCCTACGAGCAGTACTTC.

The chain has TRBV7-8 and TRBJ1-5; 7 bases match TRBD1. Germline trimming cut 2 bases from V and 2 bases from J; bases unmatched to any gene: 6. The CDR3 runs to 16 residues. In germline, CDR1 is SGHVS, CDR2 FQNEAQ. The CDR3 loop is CASSLRTGDGNQPQHF. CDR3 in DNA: TGTGCCAGCAGCTTAAGAACAGGGGACGGCAATCAGCCCCAGCATTTT.